This T cell receptor (beta chain) appears in the sequencing data of a study of blood T cell repertoires in COVID-19. Per the authors' pipeline: Amplified reference gene primers provided the basis for estimating nucleated cell counts. The method was immunoSEQ multiplex PCR; TCRdb's version includes in-frame clones alone and lacks a portion of them. V and J calls and clone size are copied from that table; D and trimming were computed from the DNA. The sample contains around 200,000 clones, more than 85% of which appear only once. Deletions cut 2 bases from V and 4 bases from J, with 11 bases between. CDR1 is MDHEN, CDR2 SYDVKM, per germline. The CDR3 extends over 14 amino acids.

The V and J genes are TRBV28 and TRBJ2-5; D is perhaps TRBD1 (6 bases). The source is a man aged 40-49 years with active or convalescent COVID-19. Sequenced: peripheral blood. CDR3 nucleotide sequence: TGTGCCAGCAGTTTAAACAGGGTGACAGAGACCCAGTACTTC. The encoded protein is CASSLNRVTETQYF. Supplemented by reference TRBV28 and TRBJ2-5, the full variable domain reads DVKVTQSSRYLVKRTGEKVFLECVQDMDHENMFWYRQDPGLGLRLIYFSYDVKMKEKGDIPEGYSVSREKKERFSLILESASTNQTSMYLCASSLNRVTETQYFGPGTRLLVL.